A selection of T cell receptor beta chains follows, all from one sample in a study of Graves' ophthalmopathy and Graves' hyperthyroidism. TCRdb reprocessed the multiplex PCR reads via MiXCR and lists one record per CDR3 protein. The data contain 900,000 to 1,200,000 distinct CDR3 sequences, about 36% of them singletons. The material sequenced was peripheral blood or thyroid tissue (not recorded which). The receptors come from an adult man with Graves' hyperthyroidism. Each CDR3 is given with its conserved first and last residue. D genes are given only for firm matches. Clone size is not always given. Where it is, it says once, few, many or a class for expanded clones.

CDR3	DNA	J	D	size	V
CSARGTSGANVLTF	TGCAGTGCTAGGGGGACCTCTGGGGCCAACGTCCTGACTTTC	TRBJ2-6	-	many	TRBV20-1
CASSQDYYTSNEKLFF	TGCGCCAGCAGCCAAGATTATTATACCTCTAATGAAAAACTGTTTTTT	TRBJ1-4	-	-	TRBV4-1
CASSQVFGGGTGGDQYF	TGTGCCAGCAGCCAAGTTTTCGGTGGTGGGACAGGCGGGGACCAGTACTTC	TRBJ2-7	TRBD1	-	TRBV14
CASSPVVSSYNSPLHF	TGCGCCAGCAGCCCGGTGGTGAGCTCCTATAATTCACCCCTCCACTTT	TRBJ1-6	-	-	TRBV5-1
CATSDLTGTGGIGELFF	TGTGCCACCAGTGATTTGACCGGGACAGGGGGAATCGGGGAGCTGTTTTTT	TRBJ2-2	TRBD1	many	TRBV24-1
CASSRGDSIGTEAFF	TGTGCCAGCAGCCGAGGGGACAGTATAGGCACTGAAGCTTTCTTT	TRBJ1-1	TRBD1	-	TRBV7-8
CASSLFSPDSFNSGANVLTF	TGTGCCAGCAGCTTATTCTCCCCGGACTCATTCAACTCTGGGGCCAACGTCCTGACTTTC	TRBJ2-6	-	once	TRBV5-5
CAIRPGLVNEQYF	TGTGCCATCCGCCCGGGACTAGTGAATGAGCAGTACTTC	TRBJ2-7	TRBD2	-	TRBV10-3
CASSLGLTGELFF	TGTGCCAGCAGCTTAGGCCTGACCGGGGAGCTGTTTTTT	TRBJ2-2	-	many	TRBV5-4
CASSYGAGVHQPQHF	TGTGCCAGCAGTTACGGGGCGGGGGTGCATCAGCCCCAGCATTTT	TRBJ1-5	-	-	TRBV6-5
CAMGTGTGENYGYTF	TGTGCCATGGGCACCGGGACAGGGGAAAACTATGGCTACACCTTC	TRBJ1-2	TRBD1	-	TRBV10-3
CASSLDGDRGQDGYTF	TGTGCCAGCAGCTTAGATGGGGACAGGGGGCAGGATGGCTACACCTTC	TRBJ1-2	TRBD1	-	TRBV7-2
CASSEGVPLSRSQHF	TGTGCCAGCAGTGAGGGGGTCCCCCTCAGTCGGTCCCAGCATTTT	TRBJ1-5	-	many	TRBV2
CASSPGTGGYTF	TGTGCCAGCAGCCCTGGGACCGGCGGCTACACCTTC	TRBJ1-2	-	many	TRBV9
CASSLVTQQETQYF	TGTGCCAGCAGCTTAGTAACTCAACAAGAGACCCAGTACTTC	TRBJ2-5	-	-	TRBV5-8
CSARTSGSNYEQYF	TGCAGTGCCCGTACTAGCGGGAGTAACTACGAGCAGTACTTC	TRBJ2-7	TRBD2	-	TRBV20-1
CASTSDSYEQYF	TGTGCCAGCACCTCAGATTCCTACGAGCAGTACTTC	TRBJ2-7	-	few	TRBV11-2
CASSLVAGGGSPLHF	TGTGCCAGCAGCTTAGTTGCAGGGGGCGGGTCACCCCTCCACTTT	TRBJ1-6	TRBD1	few	TRBV7-2
CASSSNFGTQETQHF	TGTGCCAGCAGCTCGAATTTCGGCACGCAAGAGACCCAGCATTTT	TRBJ1-5	-	-	TRBV7-6
CSVENRGYEQYF	TGCAGCGTTGAAAACAGGGGGTACGAGCAGTACTTC	TRBJ2-7	TRBD1	many	TRBV29-1
CASSLVTSGSRPYEQYF	TGTGCCAGCAGCTTGGTTACTAGCGGGTCCCGACCCTACGAGCAGTACTTC	TRBJ2-7	TRBD2	-	TRBV5-4
CSVLLAGDYEQYF	TGCAGTGTATTACTAGCGGGGGACTACGAGCAGTACTTC	TRBJ2-7	TRBD2	-	TRBV20-1
CSARWGSSYEQYF	TGCAGTGCTAGATGGGGAAGCTCCTACGAGCAGTACTTC	TRBJ2-7	-	few	TRBV20-1
CASSHRTVTGELFF	TGTGCCAGCAGCCACCGGACAGTCACCGGGGAGCTGTTTTTT	TRBJ2-2	-	many	TRBV14
CSAADMDEKLFF	TGCAGTGCTGCGGACATGGATGAAAAACTGTTTTTT	TRBJ1-4	-	-	TRBV20-1
CAWTGLNTEAFF	TGTGCCTGGACAGGGTTGAACACTGAAGCTTTCTTT	TRBJ1-1	-	-	TRBV30
CSVAGYERGYTF	TGCAGCGTCGCCGGGTACGAGAGGGGCTACACCTTC	TRBJ1-2	-	-	TRBV29-1
CSVGGSGVDGYTF	TGCAGCGTTGGGGGGAGTGGGGTCGATGGCTACACCTTC	TRBJ1-2	-	many	TRBV29-1
CASSLRGGGWGYGYTF	TGTGCCAGCAGCCTTAGGGGGGGAGGCTGGGGTTATGGCTACACCTTC	TRBJ1-2	-	few	TRBV11-2
CASSGVWGAAYEQYF	TGCGCCAGCAGTGGGGTTTGGGGGGCAGCCTACGAGCAGTACTTC	TRBJ2-7	-	few	TRBV10-2
CASSVWGLYNSPLHF	TGTGCCAGCAGCGTTTGGGGGTTATATAATTCACCCCTCCACTTT	TRBJ1-6	-	many	TRBV9
CASSESRAGFIKPQHF	TGCGCCAGCAGTGAGTCAAGGGCTGGGTTCATCAAGCCCCAGCATTTT	TRBJ1-5	-	many	TRBV10-2
CSYGGGQNTEAFF	TGCAGCTATGGGGGCGGACAGAACACTGAAGCTTTCTTT	TRBJ1-1	-	once	TRBV29-1
CAWSPPGGATNEKLFF	TGTGCCTGGAGCCCTCCCGGAGGTGCAACTAATGAAAAACTGTTTTTT	TRBJ1-4	-	-	TRBV30
CSARSIVPYEQYF	TGCAGTGCTAGGAGTATCGTCCCCTACGAGCAGTACTTC	TRBJ2-7	-	many	TRBV20-1
CASSQDLRGDYGYTF	TGCGCCAGCAGCCAAGATCTGCGGGGGGACTATGGCTACACCTTC	TRBJ1-2	-	few	TRBV4-3
CSARWAVSTYEQYF	TGCAGTGCTAGATGGGCAGTCTCGACCTACGAGCAGTACTTC	TRBJ2-7	-	many	TRBV20-1
CASSLRGWGTPLHF	TGTGCCAGCAGCCTTAGGGGTTGGGGGACACCCCTCCACTTT	TRBJ1-6	-	-	TRBV7-9
CASSQESGRGRSPLHF	TGTGCCAGCAGTCAAGAGTCGGGCAGGGGGAGGTCACCCCTCCACTTT	TRBJ1-6	TRBD1	-	TRBV7-8
CASSATGTSYQPQHF	TGTGCCAGCAGCGCCACCGGGACATCTTATCAGCCCCAGCATTTT	TRBJ1-5	-	few	TRBV7-3
CASSTQTTGTTYEQYF	TGTGCCAGCAGCACCCAAACCACCGGGACAACCTACGAGCAGTACTTC	TRBJ2-7	-	many	TRBV7-6
CASSINRAGEKLFF	TGTGCCAGCAGCATCAACCGGGCGGGTGAAAAACTGTTTTTT	TRBJ1-4	-	-	TRBV12-3/TRBV12-4
CASSLQGTGVNQPQHF	TGTGCCAGTAGTCTCCAAGGGACAGGGGTCAATCAGCCCCAGCATTTT	TRBJ1-5	TRBD1	many	TRBV19
CASSPRKGLSAFF	TGTGCCAGCTCACCACGGAAGGGGTTGAGCGCTTTCTTT	TRBJ1-1	-	-	TRBV7-9
CASSERQGSTHGYTF	TGTGCCAGCAGCGAGCGACAGGGGAGTACGCACGGCTACACCTTC	TRBJ1-2	TRBD1	-	TRBV7-3
CAYTQDMNTEAFF	TGTGCCTACACTCAGGATATGAACACTGAAGCTTTCTTT	TRBJ1-1	-	-	TRBV30
CAIGESQHF	TGTGCCATCGGTGAGTCCCAGCATTTT	TRBJ1-5	-	-	TRBV10-3
CATSVRGANEKLFF	TGTGCCACCAGCGTCCGAGGGGCTAATGAAAAACTGTTTTTT	TRBJ1-4	-	-	TRBV15
CASSYAGGLFF	TGTGCCAGCAGCTATGCGGGAGGGCTGTTTTTT	TRBJ2-2	TRBD2	-	TRBV11-2
CASSELYYGYTF	TGTGCCAGCAGCGAGTTGTACTATGGCTACACCTTC	TRBJ1-2	-	-	TRBV6-2/TRBV6-3
CSVGGTDYNSPLHF	TGCAGCGTTGGAGGGACAGACTATAATTCACCCCTCCACTTT	TRBJ1-6	TRBD1	-	TRBV29-1
CASTRQGGAGYEQYF	TGTGCCAGCACTCGTCAGGGGGGAGCCGGATACGAGCAGTACTTC	TRBJ2-7	-	many	TRBV2
CASSVGKGAGANVLTF	TGTGCCAGCAGCGTAGGCAAGGGGGCGGGGGCCAACGTCCTGACTTTC	TRBJ2-6	TRBD1	-	TRBV9
CASSYWEGHTGELYF	TGTGCCAGCAGTTATTGGGAGGGGCACACCGGGGAGCTGTACTTC	TRBJ2-7	TRBD2	-	TRBV6-5
CSANYEGTGSSYEQYF	TGCAGTGCTAATTATGAGGGGACGGGGTCGTCCTACGAGCAGTACTTC	TRBJ2-7	-	-	TRBV20-1
CASSLGQGWAEANVLTF	TGTGCCAGCAGTCTTGGACAGGGGTGGGCTGAGGCCAACGTCCTGACTTTC	TRBJ2-6	TRBD1	once	TRBV7-8
CASRNTGANVLTF	TGTGCCAGCCGCAATACTGGGGCCAACGTCCTGACTTTC	TRBJ2-6	-	few	TRBV6-4